This T cell receptor beta chain came from a study of regulatory T cells in long-lasting Graves disease. About the research overall: Graves' patients, diagnosed recently, had received antithyroid drugs under 3 months.

On this clonotype itself: The antigen is not known.

Stated time point: newly diagnosed GD, antithyroid drugs for less than 3 months. TCR sequences were obtained from RNA taken from PBMCs. Per the germline V gene, CDR1 is SGHRS and CDR2 is YFSETQ. J lost 2 bases, V lost 3 bases, and 0 bases had no gene match. The CDR3 contains 16 residues. Combining iRepertoire HTBI primers with Arm-PCR of CDR3 regions, the authors built TCR beta libraries. TCRdb redid the calling of the multiplex PCR reads with MiXCR, one entry per CDR3 protein. Here the sample spans some 250,000 distinct CDR3 sequences, around 19% being singletons. Study-wide results and caveats: More public clonotypes were shared by persistent patients (2,741) than by new patients (fewer than 1,000). Newly diagnosed disease favored TRBV20-1 and TRBJ2-1 over persistent disease. A limited number of samples was an acknowledged limitation.

These data were also reused for a study on T cells in Graves' hyperthyroidism and ophthalmopathy.

The chain carries TRBV5-1 and TRBJ2-1; 15 bases match TRBD2. This clonotype originated in a woman in her thirties with Graves disease. The sequencing used peripheral blood mononuclear cells (PBMCs), collected at new diagnosis, from a patient treated with antithyroid drugs. CDR3 protein: CASSWTSGGAYNEQFF. The CDR3 DNA reads TGCGCCAGCAGCTGGACTAGCGGGGGGGCCTACAATGAGCAGTTCTTC. Based on the CDR3 plus reference TRBV5-1 and TRBJ2-1, the full variable domain is KAGVTQTPRYLIKTRGQQVTLSCSPISGHRSVSWYQQTPGQGLQFLFEYFSETQRNKGNFPGRFSGRQFSNSRSEMNVSTLELGDSALYLCASSWTSGGAYNEQFFGPGTRLTVL.